The rows below give T cell receptor beta chains drawn from one sample of a study of beta chain features in type 1 diabetes. The table came from immunoSEQ multiplex PCR; TCRdb's copy has only in-frame clones and leaves some out. This sample yields roughly 240,000 clones, of which under 70% are seen a single time; approximately 0.053% belongs to the top ten. The sample taken for sequencing was naive CD4+ T cells from blood. These receptors all stem from a man younger than 45 in good health. The CDR3 runs from the conserved cysteine through the conserved F or W.

V gene,J gene,CDR3 protein
TRBV20-1,TRBJ2-5,CSARGVETQYF
TRBV5-4,TRBJ2-1,CASSPSAGGSYNEQFF
TRBV19,TRBJ1-2,CASSLWDRDFYGYTF
TRBV28,TRBJ2-3,CASIGAGKGDTQYF
TRBV5-6,TRBJ2-4,CASSPGLAGRKNIQYF
TRBV7-2,TRBJ2-7,CASSYPGQTYEQYF
TRBV5-4,TRBJ2-5,CASSPDIQETQYF
TRBV29-1,TRBJ2-7,CSVGQGPREQYF
TRBV30,TRBJ2-1,CAWKKFYEQFF
TRBV18,TRBJ2-3,CASSSRDRESDTQYF
TRBV30,TRBJ2-5,CAWSAGHHLTLQETQYF
TRBV25-1,TRBJ2-1,CASSPSGEQFF
TRBV5-1,TRBJ2-4,CASSLGGTKNIQYF
TRBV30,TRBJ2-5,CAWSVADNPQETQYF
TRBV7-2,TRBJ2-4,CASSRNREENIQYF
TRBV10-3,TRBJ2-1,CAISESWESSGSDEQFF
TRBV25-1,TRBJ1-1,CASSHDRLNTEAFF
TRBV6-5,TRBJ1-2,CASSPTQQGYYGYTF
TRBV30,TRBJ1-1,CAWSFSSFEAFF
TRBV29-1,TRBJ2-1,CSVDPQPYNEQFF
TRBV7-2,TRBJ2-1,CASSQASSGGYNEQFF
TRBV29-1,TRBJ1-2,CSVVGRGRYYGYTF
TRBV7-9,TRBJ2-7,CASSRLAVYEQYF
TRBV7-9,TRBJ2-7,CASVIAGGPGEQYF
TRBV30,TRBJ2-7,CAWSQGAYEQYF
TRBV19,TRBJ2-3,CASSAGTTDTQYF
TRBV29-1,TRBJ2-1,CSVVRSASGTAKDEQFF
TRBV7-2,TRBJ1-2,CASSNSYGYTF
TRBV29-1,TRBJ2-1,CSVGPRQAYNEQFF
TRBV10-3,TRBJ2-4,CAISPEGWAKNIQYF
TRBV30,TRBJ2-5,CAWTRVVAETQYF
TRBV7-2,TRBJ1-1,CASSLLSTAFF
TRBV30,TRBJ1-6,CAWTSEGAPLHF
TRBV18,TRBJ2-5,CASSPNQETQYF
TRBV18,TRBJ2-5,CASSPLRQRETQYF